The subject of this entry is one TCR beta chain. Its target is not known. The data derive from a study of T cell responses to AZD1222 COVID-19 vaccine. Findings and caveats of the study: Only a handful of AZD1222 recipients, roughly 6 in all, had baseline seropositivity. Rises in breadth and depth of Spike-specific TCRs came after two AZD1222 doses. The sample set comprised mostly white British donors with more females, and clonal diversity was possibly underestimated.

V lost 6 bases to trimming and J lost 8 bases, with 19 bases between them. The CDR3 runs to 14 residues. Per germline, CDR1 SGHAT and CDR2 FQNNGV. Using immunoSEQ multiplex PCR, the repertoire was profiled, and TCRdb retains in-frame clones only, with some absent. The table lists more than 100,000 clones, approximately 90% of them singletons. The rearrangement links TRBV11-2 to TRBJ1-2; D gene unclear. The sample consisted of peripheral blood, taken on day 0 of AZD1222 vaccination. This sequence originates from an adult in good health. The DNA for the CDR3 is TGTGCCAGCAGTTCCCCCGGGGAGGTTAAGGGCTACACCTTC. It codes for CASSSPGEVKGYTF.